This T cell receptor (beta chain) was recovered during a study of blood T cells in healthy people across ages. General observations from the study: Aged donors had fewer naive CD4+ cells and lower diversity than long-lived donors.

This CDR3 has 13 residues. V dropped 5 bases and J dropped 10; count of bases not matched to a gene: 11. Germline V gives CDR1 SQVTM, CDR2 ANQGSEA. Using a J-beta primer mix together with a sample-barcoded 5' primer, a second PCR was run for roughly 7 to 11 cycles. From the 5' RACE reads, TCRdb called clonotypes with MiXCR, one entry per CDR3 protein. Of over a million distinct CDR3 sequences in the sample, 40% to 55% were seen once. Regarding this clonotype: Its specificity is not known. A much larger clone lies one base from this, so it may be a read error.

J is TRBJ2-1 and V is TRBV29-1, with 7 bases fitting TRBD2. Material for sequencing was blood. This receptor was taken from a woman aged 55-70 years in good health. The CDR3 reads CSVRGRLAKEQFF. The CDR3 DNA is TGCAGCGTTCGCGGGAGACTTGCGAAGGAGCAGTTCTTC.